The source of this TCR beta chain is a study of T cell repertoires in cytomegalovirus infection. About the study: Public TCR beta signature analysis indicated the presence of both CMV infection and matching HLA type.

Many counts were recorded for this clonotype. Its target is not known. MiXCR, run by TCRdb on the reads, gives a single entry per CDR3 protein. The repertoire holds 270,000 or so distinct CDR3 sequences, with about a sixth as singletons. Notes on the study in general: The response measured ex vivo was dominated by TCR beta clonotypes (HLA-C-restricted and CMV-specific). The study identified carriers of CMV plus the relevant HLA from cumulative public TCR beta family frequency.

CDR1 is SEHNR and CDR2 is FQNEAQ in the germline V gene (reference sequence). CDR3 length equals 18 residues. Trimming cost V 2 bases and J 0 bases; bases outside gene matches: 13. This chain joins TRBV7-9 and TRBJ2-7; 7 positions match TRBD1. What was sequenced was CD8+ T cells from PBMCs. This TCR was sampled from a human donor in good health (CMV status not recorded). Some clones in this sample may be carry-over from other donors' samples. The CDR3 loop is CASSLSLGGTAISYEQYF. CDR3 coding DNA: TGTGCCAGCAGCTTATCATTGGGTGGGACAGCTATCTCCTACGAGCAGTACTTC.